This is a list of T cell receptor beta chains from one sample in a study of blood T cell repertoires in COVID-19. Profiled with immunoSEQ multiplex PCR; TCRdb holds only in-frame clones, not every one. The sample lists 150,000 to 200,000 clones, 80% to 90% occurring once. The sequencing sample was made of peripheral blood. These TCRs come from a man over 45 with active or convalescent COVID-19. Both conserved end residues are part of each CDR3. A D gene is named only where the DNA matches it firmly. The listing skips clone size in some rows; elsewhere it reads once, few, many or a size class.

J,D,V,size,CDR3,DNA
TRBJ2-7,TRBD1,TRBV19,once,CASSRQGVEQYF,TGTGCCAGTAGTCGACAGGGAGTCGAGCAGTACTTC
TRBJ2-2,NA,TRBV5-4,NA,CASSSELENTGELFF,TGTGCCAGCAGCTCGGAGCTCGAGAACACCGGGGAGCTGTTTTTT
TRBJ1-6,NA,TRBV6-1,NA,CASSEGGRDSPLHF,TGTGCCAGCAGTGAAGGGGGGCGTGATTCACCCCTCCACTTT
TRBJ2-1,NA,TRBV24-1,NA,CATSDISGVSYNEQFF,TGTGCCACCAGTGATATTAGCGGAGTGTCCTACAATGAGCAGTTCTTC
TRBJ1-2,NA,TRBV5-6,few,CASSTDRSFYTF,TGTGCCAGCAGCACCGACAGGTCTTTCTACACCTTC
TRBJ2-5,NA,TRBV11-2,NA,CASSPSYSQETQYF,TGTGCCAGCAGCCCTAGCTACAGCCAAGAGACCCAGTACTTC
TRBJ2-7,NA,TRBV4-2,NA,CASSADLGGYEQYF,TGTGCCAGCAGCGCGGACCTGGGAGGCTACGAGCAGTACTTC
TRBJ2-5,NA,TRBV9,NA,CASSAGGLETQYF,TGTGCCAGCAGCGCAGGAGGGTTGGAGACCCAGTACTTC
TRBJ1-5,NA,TRBV7-2,NA,CASSLVSGDNQPQHF,TGTGCCAGCAGCTTAGTCAGCGGAGACAATCAGCCCCAGCATTTT
TRBJ2-7,TRBD1,TRBV11-2,NA,CASSLVIGGGYEQYF,TGTGCCAGCAGCTTAGTTATAGGGGGCGGCTACGAGCAGTACTTC
TRBJ1-1,TRBD1,TRBV10-3,once,CAISADRGQAFF,TGTGCCATCAGTGCGGACAGGGGGCAAGCTTTCTTT
TRBJ2-7,TRBD1,TRBV28,NA,CASSLEGAWEQYF,TGTGCCAGCAGTTTAGAGGGGGCGTGGGAGCAGTACTTC
TRBJ1-6,TRBD1,TRBV18,NA,CASSRLRDRGSPLHF,TGTGCCAGCTCACGCCTTCGGGACAGGGGTTCACCCCTCCACTTT
TRBJ2-2,NA,TRBV9,NA,CASSVTGHTTGELFF,TGTGCCAGCAGCGTAACCGGACACACCACCGGGGAGCTGTTTTTT
TRBJ2-3,TRBD2,TRBV18,NA,CASSPRGLAVTDTQYF,TGTGCCAGCTCACCACGGGGACTAGCGGTCACAGATACGCAGTATTTT
TRBJ1-6,NA,TRBV7-2,NA,CASSLLANSPLHF,TGTGCCAGCAGCTTATTAGCTAATTCACCCCTCCACTTT
TRBJ2-6,NA,TRBV4-2,NA,CASSSGSSGANVLTF,TGTGCCAGCAGCTCGGGGAGCTCTGGGGCCAACGTCCTGACTTTC
TRBJ2-7,NA,TRBV5-6,NA,CASSLAGTLRGEQYF,TGTGCCAGCAGCTTAGCCGGAACACTCAGAGGCGAGCAGTACTTC
TRBJ1-4,NA,TRBV28,NA,CASSTMGGANEKLFF,TGTGCCAGCAGTACGATGGGGGGGGCGAATGAAAAACTGTTTTTT
TRBJ2-7,NA,TRBV15,NA,CATSRDRGTSEQYF,TGTGCCACCAGCAGGGACAGAGGTACCTCCGAGCAGTACTTC
TRBJ1-1,NA,TRBV9,NA,CASSVIESGEAFF,TGTGCCAGCAGCGTAATAGAGTCTGGTGAAGCTTTCTTT
TRBJ2-2,NA,TRBV6-2/TRBV6-3,NA,CASSYPRGSGNTGELFF,TGTGCCAGCAGTTACCCTCGGGGTAGCGGAAACACCGGGGAGCTGTTTTTT
TRBJ1-2,NA,TRBV3-1/TRBV3-2,NA,CASSRQEAGLCTF,TGTGCCAGCAGCCGACAGGAGGCCGGCCTATGCACCTTC
TRBJ2-7,TRBD1,TRBV10-3,NA,CAITRDRGLVEQYF,TGTGCCATCACGCGGGACAGGGGGCTAGTCGAGCAGTACTTC
TRBJ2-1,NA,TRBV11-3,NA,CASSRIAVSSYNEQFF,TGTGCCAGCAGCAGGATAGCGGTTAGCTCCTACAATGAGCAGTTCTTC
TRBJ2-1,TRBD2,TRBV30,few,CAWARTSGRAAEQFF,TGTGCCTGGGCCAGGACTAGCGGGAGGGCCGCTGAGCAGTTCTTC
TRBJ1-2,TRBD1,TRBV6-5,NA,CASSWGGQGLGYTF,TGTGCCAGCAGTTGGGGCGGACAGGGGCTTGGCTACACCTTC
TRBJ1-3,NA,TRBV9,NA,CASSVGETAGNTIYF,TGTGCCAGCAGCGTAGGGGAGACGGCTGGAAACACCATATATTTT
TRBJ1-6,NA,TRBV7-9,NA,CASSLDLESPLHF,TGTGCCAGCAGCTTAGATCTAGAATCACCCCTCCACTTT
TRBJ2-3,NA,TRBV2,NA,CASSRSGLGDTQYF,TGTGCCAGCAGTAGATCGGGTTTAGGAGATACGCAGTATTTT
TRBJ2-5,TRBD2,TRBV7-9,NA,CASSLRGEETQYF,TGTGCCAGCAGCTTACGGGGGGAAGAGACCCAGTACTTC
TRBJ1-4,NA,TRBV7-9,NA,CASSVAGPGGEKLFF,TGTGCCAGCAGCGTAGCGGGGCCCGGGGGTGAAAAACTGTTTTTT
TRBJ2-1,TRBD2,TRBV11-3,NA,CASSLVAGGNEQFF,TGTGCCAGCAGCTTAGTAGCGGGGGGTAATGAGCAGTTCTTC
TRBJ2-5,NA,TRBV13,NA,CASSLSLSVLYQETQYF,TGTGCCAGCAGCTTAAGTTTATCGGTATTATATCAAGAGACCCAGTACTTC
TRBJ2-2,TRBD2,TRBV7-2,NA,CASSPGLAGAFTGELFF,TGTGCCAGCAGCCCAGGACTAGCGGGGGCCTTCACCGGGGAGCTGTTTTTT
TRBJ2-5,NA,TRBV9,once,CASSVGGVAVAQYF,TGTGCCAGCAGCGTAGGGGGGGTGGCGGTAGCCCAGTACTTC
TRBJ1-4,NA,TRBV25-1,NA,CASRNRTETNEKLFF,TGTGCCAGCAGAAACAGGACAGAAACTAATGAAAAACTGTTTTTT
TRBJ2-3,NA,TRBV11-2,NA,CASSLVAGVDTQYF,TGTGCCAGCAGCTTAGTTGCAGGGGTGGATACGCAGTATTTT
TRBJ1-6,TRBD1,TRBV18,few,CASSPPRTGGVFGTYNSPLHF,TGTGCCAGCTCACCACCGAGGACAGGGGGCGTATTCGGGACCTATAATTCACCCCTCCACTTT
TRBJ2-2,TRBD2,TRBV9,NA,CASSGLATTGELFF,TGTGCCAGCAGTGGACTAGCGACCACCGGGGAGCTGTTTTTT
TRBJ2-1,TRBD1,TRBV5-1,few,CASRRGQGNEQFF,TGCGCCAGCAGGAGGGGGCAGGGAAATGAGCAGTTCTTC
TRBJ1-2,NA,TRBV11-2,NA,CASRLQGDGYTF,TGTGCCAGCAGACTACAGGGTGATGGCTACACCTTC
TRBJ1-4,NA,TRBV21-1,NA,CASSKRGRHTNEKLFF,TGTGCCAGCAGCAAAAGGGGCCGCCATACTAATGAAAAACTGTTTTTT
TRBJ2-2,NA,TRBV5-1,many,CASSLSGENTGELFF,TGCGCCAGCAGCTTGTCGGGGGAGAACACCGGGGAGCTGTTTTTT
TRBJ1-2,TRBD1,TRBV19,NA,CASRRTGGDYGYTF,TGTGCCAGTAGGCGGACAGGGGGAGACTATGGCTACACCTTC
TRBJ1-2,NA,TRBV21-1,NA,CASKPKGAYGYTF,TGTGCCAGCAAACCCAAAGGAGCTTATGGCTACACCTTC
TRBJ1-3,NA,TRBV6-1,NA,CASSEPNRDGNTIYF,TGTGCCAGCAGTGAGCCGAACAGGGACGGAAACACCATATATTTT
TRBJ2-2,NA,TRBV6-1,NA,CASSEQGNTGELFF,TGTGCCAGCAGTGAACAGGGAAACACCGGGGAGCTGTTTTTT
TRBJ2-5,NA,TRBV24-1,once,CATSDFSAGVETQYF,TGTGCCACCAGTGATTTTTCGGCAGGGGTCGAGACCCAGTACTTC
TRBJ2-1,TRBD1,TRBV19,NA,CASSISPATPDRVEFF,TGTGCCAGTAGTATTTCCCCCGCGACGCCGGACAGGGTGGAGTTCTTC
TRBJ2-1,TRBD1,TRBV4-3,few,CASSRLRTGRSYNEQFF,TGCGCCAGCAGCCGCCTACGGACAGGTCGTTCCTACAATGAGCAGTTCTTC